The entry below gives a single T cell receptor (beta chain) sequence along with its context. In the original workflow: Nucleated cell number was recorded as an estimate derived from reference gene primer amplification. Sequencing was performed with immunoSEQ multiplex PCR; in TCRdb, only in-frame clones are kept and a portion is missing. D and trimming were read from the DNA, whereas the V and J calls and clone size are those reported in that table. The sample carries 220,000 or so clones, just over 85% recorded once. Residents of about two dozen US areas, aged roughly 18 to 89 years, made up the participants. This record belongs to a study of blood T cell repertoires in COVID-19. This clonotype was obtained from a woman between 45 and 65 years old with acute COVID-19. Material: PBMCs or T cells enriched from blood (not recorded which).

CDR3 residues: CASSFRRKGKAHEQYF. CDR3 bases: TGTGCCAGCAGCTTCCGGAGGAAGGGTAAAGCCCACGAGCAGTACTTC. The chain carries TRBV5-4 and TRBJ2-7, with D perhaps matching TRBD2 (5 bases). This CDR3 spans 16 amino acids. V was pared by 2 bases and J by 5 bases, with 20 bases between. Germline V gives CDR1 SGHNT, CDR2 YYREEE (reference sequence).